Sequencing of this TCR beta chain was carried out in a study of cytomegalovirus exposure and HLA in healthy donors. Overall study results and limits: Being productive about 90% or about 30% of the time was typical of most TCR beta V segments in an earlier analysis. V- and J-gene trimming of TCR beta was linked (in a later analysis) to a missense DCLRE1C variant.

The PCR contained 60 Vbeta and 13 Jbeta primers. This table comes from immunoSEQ multiplex PCR, and its TCRdb copy is limited to in-frame clones, with some not included. The table shows 70,000 to 95,000 clones, with 62% occurring only once. The CDR3 length is 11 residues. V shed 5 bases and J shed 3 bases, with 7 bases lying between them. Per germline, CDR1 DFQATT and CDR2 SNEGSKA (reference sequence). This clone has only one observation. Its target is unknown. The source material was PBMCs. This TCR derives from a woman aged 25 to 39 in good health and CMV-seropositive. The rearrangement links TRBV20-1 to TRBJ1-1, with unresolved D. CDR3 residues: CSAGRDTEAFF. In DNA form, the CDR3 reads TGCAGTGCTGGTCGGGACACTGAAGCTTTCTTT.